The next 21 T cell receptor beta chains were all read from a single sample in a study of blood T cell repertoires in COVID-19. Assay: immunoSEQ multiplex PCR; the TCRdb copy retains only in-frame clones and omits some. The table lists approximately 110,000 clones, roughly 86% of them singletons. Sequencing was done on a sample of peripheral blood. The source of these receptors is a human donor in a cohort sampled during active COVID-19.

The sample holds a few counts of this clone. CDR3 DNA sequence: TGTGCCAGCAGCTTGGGTACAGGGTTAGGCTACTACGAGCAGTACTTC. This translates into CASSLGTGLGYYEQYF. The chain links TRBV5-6 to TRBJ2-7; TRBD1 is a possible D gene (6 bases). Germline assignment: CDR1 SGHDT and CDR2 YYEEEE. The CDR3 spans 16 residues. Trimming stripped 0 bases from V and 3 bases from J, with 16 bases between.

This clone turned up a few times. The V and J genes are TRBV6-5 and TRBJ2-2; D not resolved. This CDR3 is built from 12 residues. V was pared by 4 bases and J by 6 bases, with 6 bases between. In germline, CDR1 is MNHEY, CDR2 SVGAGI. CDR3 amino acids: CASSFPPGELFF. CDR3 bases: TGTGCCAGCAGTTTCCCTCCCGGGGAGCTGTTTTTT.

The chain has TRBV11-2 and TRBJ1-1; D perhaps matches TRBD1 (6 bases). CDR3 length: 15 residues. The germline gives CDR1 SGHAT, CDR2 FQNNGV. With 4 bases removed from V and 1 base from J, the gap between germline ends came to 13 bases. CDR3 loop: CASSSRTATNTEAFF. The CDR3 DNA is TGTGCCAGCAGCTCCCGGACAGCCACGAACACTGAAGCTTTCTTT.

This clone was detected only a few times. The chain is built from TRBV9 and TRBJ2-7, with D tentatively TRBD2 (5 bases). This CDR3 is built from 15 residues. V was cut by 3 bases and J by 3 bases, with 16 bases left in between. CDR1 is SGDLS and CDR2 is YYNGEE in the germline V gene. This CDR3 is CASSEDLGSVYEQYF. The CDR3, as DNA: TGTGCCAGCAGCGAAGATCTAGGGAGTGTCTACGAGCAGTACTTC.

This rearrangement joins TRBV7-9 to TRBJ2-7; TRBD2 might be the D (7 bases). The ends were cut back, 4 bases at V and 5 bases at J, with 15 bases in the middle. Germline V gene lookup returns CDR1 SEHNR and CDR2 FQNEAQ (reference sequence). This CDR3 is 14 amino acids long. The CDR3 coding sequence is TGTGCCAGCAGCTCAGGGGAGGGTTCGGACGAGCAGTACTTC. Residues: CASSSGEGSDEQYF.

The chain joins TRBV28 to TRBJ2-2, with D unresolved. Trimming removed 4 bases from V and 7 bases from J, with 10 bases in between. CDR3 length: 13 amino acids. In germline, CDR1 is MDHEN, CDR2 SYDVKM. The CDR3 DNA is TGTGCCAGCAGTTCTACTAAACGCGGGGAGCTGTTTTTT. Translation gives CASSSTKRGELFF.

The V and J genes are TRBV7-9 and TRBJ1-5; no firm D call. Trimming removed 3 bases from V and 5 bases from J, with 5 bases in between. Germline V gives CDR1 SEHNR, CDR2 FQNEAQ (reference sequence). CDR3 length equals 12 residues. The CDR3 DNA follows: TGTGCCAGCAGCTTCTCCGATCAGCCCCAGCATTTT. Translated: CASSFSDQPQHF.

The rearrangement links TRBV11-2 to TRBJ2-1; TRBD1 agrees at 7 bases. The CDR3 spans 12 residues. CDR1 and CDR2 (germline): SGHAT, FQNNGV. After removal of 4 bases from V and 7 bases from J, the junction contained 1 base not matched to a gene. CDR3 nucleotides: TGTGCCAGCAGCTACAGGGGTAATGAGCAGTTCTTC. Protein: CASSYRGNEQFF.

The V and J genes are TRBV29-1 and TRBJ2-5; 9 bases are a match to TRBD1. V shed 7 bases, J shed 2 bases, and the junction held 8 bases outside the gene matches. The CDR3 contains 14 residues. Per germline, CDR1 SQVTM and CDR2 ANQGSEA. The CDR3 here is CSGQGDPRQETQYF. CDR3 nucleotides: TGCAGCGGACAGGGGGATCCTCGGCAAGAGACCCAGTACTTC.

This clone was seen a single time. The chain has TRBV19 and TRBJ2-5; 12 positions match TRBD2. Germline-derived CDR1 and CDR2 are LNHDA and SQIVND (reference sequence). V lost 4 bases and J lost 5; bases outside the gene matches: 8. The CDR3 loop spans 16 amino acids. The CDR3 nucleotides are TGTGCCAGTAGTACCCCTAGCGGGAGGGCTGATGAGACCCAGTACTTC. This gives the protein CASSTPSGRADETQYF.

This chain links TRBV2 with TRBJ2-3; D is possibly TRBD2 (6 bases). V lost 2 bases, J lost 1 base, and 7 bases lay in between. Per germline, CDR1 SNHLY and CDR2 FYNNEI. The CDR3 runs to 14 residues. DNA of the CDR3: TGTGCCAGCAGTGAATCTAGCGGCACAGATACGCAGTATTTT. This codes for CASSESSGTDTQYF.

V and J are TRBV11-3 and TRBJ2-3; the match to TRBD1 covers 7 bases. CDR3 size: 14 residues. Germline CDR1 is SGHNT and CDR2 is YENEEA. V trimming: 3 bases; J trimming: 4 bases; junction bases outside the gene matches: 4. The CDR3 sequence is CASSLGQFADTQYF. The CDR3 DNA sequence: TGTGCCAGCAGCTTGGGACAGTTCGCAGATACGCAGTATTTT.

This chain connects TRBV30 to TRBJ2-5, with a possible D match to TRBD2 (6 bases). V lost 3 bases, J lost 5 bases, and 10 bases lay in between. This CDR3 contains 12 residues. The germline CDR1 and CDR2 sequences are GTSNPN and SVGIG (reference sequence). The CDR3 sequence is CAWRTSGETQYF. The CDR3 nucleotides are TGTGCCTGGAGGACTAGTGGGGAGACCCAGTACTTC.

In DNA, the CDR3 is TGTGCCAGCAGTGAACTAGGAGGGGATCTCGGAAAACTGTTTTTT. Encoded protein: CASSELGGDLGKLFF. The gene calls are TRBV2 and TRBJ1-4, with D possibly TRBD1 on 5 matching bases. The CDR3 extends over 15 amino acids. Looked up from germline, CDR1 is SNHLY and CDR2 is FYNNEI. V was pared by 2 bases and J by 10 bases, with 17 bases between.

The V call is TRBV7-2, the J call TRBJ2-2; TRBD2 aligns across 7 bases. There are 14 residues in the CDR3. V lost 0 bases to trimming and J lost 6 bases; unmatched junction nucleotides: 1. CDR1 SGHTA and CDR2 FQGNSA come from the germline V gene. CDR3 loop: CASSLAGGAGELFF. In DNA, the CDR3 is TGTGCCAGCAGCTTAGCGGGAGGGGCCGGGGAGCTGTTTTTT.

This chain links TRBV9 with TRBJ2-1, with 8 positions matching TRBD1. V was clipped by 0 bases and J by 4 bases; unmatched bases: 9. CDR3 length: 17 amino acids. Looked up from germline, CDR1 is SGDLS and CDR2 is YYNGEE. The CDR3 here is CASSVVGRTGPYNEQFF. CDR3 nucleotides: TGTGCCAGCAGCGTAGTTGGCCGGACAGGGCCTTACAATGAGCAGTTCTTC.

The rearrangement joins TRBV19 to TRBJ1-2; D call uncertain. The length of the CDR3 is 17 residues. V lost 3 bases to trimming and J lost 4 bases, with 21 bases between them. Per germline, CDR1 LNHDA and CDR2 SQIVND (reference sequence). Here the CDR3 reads CASSMHGTRERSYGYTF. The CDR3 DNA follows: TGTGCCAGTAGTATGCACGGTACGAGGGAGCGGAGCTATGGCTACACCTTC.

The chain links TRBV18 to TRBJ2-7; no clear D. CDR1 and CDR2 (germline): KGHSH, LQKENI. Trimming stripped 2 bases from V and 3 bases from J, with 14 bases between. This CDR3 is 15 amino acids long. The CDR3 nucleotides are TGTGCCAGCTCACCAGATGCGGCCGTCCGCTACGAGCAGTACTTC. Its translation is CASSPDAAVRYEQYF.

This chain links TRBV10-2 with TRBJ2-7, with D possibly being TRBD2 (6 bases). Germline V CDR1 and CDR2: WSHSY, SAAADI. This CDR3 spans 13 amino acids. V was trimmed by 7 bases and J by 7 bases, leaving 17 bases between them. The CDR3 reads CASKSGGAREQYF. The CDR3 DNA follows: TGCGCCAGCAAAAGTGGAGGGGCTAGGGAGCAGTACTTC.

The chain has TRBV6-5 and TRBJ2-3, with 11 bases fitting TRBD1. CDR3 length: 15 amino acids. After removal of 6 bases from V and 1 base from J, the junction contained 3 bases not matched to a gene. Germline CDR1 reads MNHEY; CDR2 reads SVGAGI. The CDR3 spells CASRPDRGRTDTQYF. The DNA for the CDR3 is TGTGCCAGCAGACCGGACAGGGGGCGCACAGATACGCAGTATTTT.

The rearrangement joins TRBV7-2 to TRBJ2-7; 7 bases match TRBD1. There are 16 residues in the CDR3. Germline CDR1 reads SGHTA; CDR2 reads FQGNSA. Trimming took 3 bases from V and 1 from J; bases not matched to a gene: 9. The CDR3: CASSLADRTHSYEQYF. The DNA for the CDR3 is TGTGCCAGCAGCTTGGCGGACAGGACCCATTCCTACGAGCAGTACTTC.